Presented here are 2 T cell receptor beta chains from one specimen sequenced in a study of OX40 agonist ivuxolimab in advanced cancers. TCRdb's copy holds only in-frame clones and misses some; the assay was immunoSEQ multiplex PCR. Counted here are 90,000 to 120,000 clones, about 91% occurring once; the ten biggest clones make up 0.95% to 1.5%. The material sequenced was CD4+ or CD8+ T cells sorted from blood, taken in a trial of the OX40 agonist ivuxolimab. These receptors were obtained from an adult with an advanced solid tumor such as melanoma, head and neck, liver or kidney cancer.

This clone was seen more than once but under ten times. The genes are TRBV30 and TRBJ1-1; D is unresolved. The CDR3 loop spans 13 amino acids. V was shortened by 6 bases and J by 4 bases, with 15 bases between the two germline ends. Germline CDR1 reads GTSNPN; CDR2 reads SVGIG (reference sequence). CDR3 coding DNA: TGTGCCTGTCATCAGAGTTCCTCCACTGAAGCTTTCTTT. This encodes CACHQSSSTEAFF.

V gene TRBV9 combines with J gene TRBJ2-7, with TRBD2 as a possible D gene (5 bases). Trimming pared 1 base from V and 2 bases from J, leaving 10 bases between. Germline assignment: CDR1 SGDLS and CDR2 YYNGEE. The CDR3 is 14 residues long. The CDR3 DNA follows: TGTGCCAGCAGCGTATCCCCGGGGACCTACGAGCAGTACTTC. Amino acid sequence: CASSVSPGTYEQYF. The full variable domain, completed using reference TRBV9 and TRBJ2-7, is DSGVTQTPKHLITATGQRVTLRCSPRSGDLSVYWYQQSLDQGLQFLIQYYNGEERAKGNILERFSAQQFPDLHSELNLSSLELGDSALYFCASSVSPGTYEQYFGPGTRLTVT.